The source of this T cell receptor (beta chain) is a study of CD8 T cells in ankylosing spondylitis. For TCR beta, libraries came from quantitative 5'-RACE with molecular barcodes. TCRdb fed the 5' RACE reads into MiXCR, producing one record per CDR3 protein. This sample carries 750,000 to 850,000 distinct CDR3 sequences, 10% to 15% of them seen once, and the ten largest clones take just over 0.5%. The CDR3 has 14 residues. Germline V lookup: CDR1 DFQATT, CDR2 SNEGSKA (reference sequence). The ends were cut back, 3 bases at V and 1 base at J, with 10 bases in the middle. The study's findings and limits: Clones linked to the disease showed a CD8+ phenotype. They occurred at relatively low frequencies in peripheral blood. Ankylosing spondylitis blood appeared to carry a characteristic TCR beta motif of roughly eight highly homologous variants. As reported, disease-linked clones showed significant enrichment in matched ankylosing spondylitis synovial fluid.

In this sample, this clonotype turned up a few times. The target antigen is unknown. The genes are TRBV20-1 and TRBJ1-5; D is unclear. The source of this sequence is a male donor with ankylosing spondylitis. The sample consisted of blood, either unsorted or a sorted T cell fraction (not recorded which). The CDR3 region is CSASSPGSNQPQHF. The CDR3 DNA sequence: TGCAGTGCTAGTAGTCCGGGGAGCAATCAGCCCCAGCATTTT.